A single T cell receptor (beta chain) is shown here with its context. To make TCR beta libraries, researchers used iRepertoire HTBI primers and Arm-PCR of CDR3 regions. Via MiXCR, TCRdb re-called the multiplex PCR reads, giving one row per CDR3 protein. Among roughly 420,000 distinct CDR3 sequences, approximately 16% were seen once, and the ten largest hold about 10%. Time point in this sample: newly diagnosed GD, antithyroid drugs for less than 3 months. The TCR library was prepared using RNA isolated from PBMCs. This sample is part of a study of regulatory T cells in long-lasting Graves disease. From germline, CDR1 is MNHNS and CDR2 SASEGT. The CDR3 loop spans 13 amino acids. Between the trimmed V and J ends, which lost 4 bases and 4 bases, there was a span of 11 bases. The sample also formed part of further work on T cells in Graves' hyperthyroidism and ophthalmopathy. That report notes: Ophthalmopathy was distinguished from stable hyperthyroidism by 13 V-J signatures.

This chain uses TRBV6-1 with TRBJ2-7; a weak D match, TRBD2 (6 bases). The clonotype originates from a woman aged 25 to 39 with Graves disease. Source: peripheral blood mononuclear cells (PBMCs), taken at new diagnosis, from a patient treated with antithyroid drugs. Here the CDR3 DNA reads TGTGCCAGCAGTGGCCGGGGACTTTACGAGCAGTACTTC. Its translation is CASSGRGLYEQYF.